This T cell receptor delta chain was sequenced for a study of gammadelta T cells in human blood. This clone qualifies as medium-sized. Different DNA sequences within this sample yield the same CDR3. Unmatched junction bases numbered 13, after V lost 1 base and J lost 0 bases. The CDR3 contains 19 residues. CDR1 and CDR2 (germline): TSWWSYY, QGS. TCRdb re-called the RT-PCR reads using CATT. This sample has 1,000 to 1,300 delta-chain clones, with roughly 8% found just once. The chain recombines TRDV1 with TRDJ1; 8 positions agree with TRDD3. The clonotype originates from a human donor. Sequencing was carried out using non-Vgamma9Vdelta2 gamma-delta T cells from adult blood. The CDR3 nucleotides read TGTGCTCTTGGGGAACAAACTTCGGGTGGGGGATTGTACACCGATAAACTCATCTTT. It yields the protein CALGEQTSGGGLYTDKLIF.